One and the same sample provided the 14 T cell receptor beta chains below, sequenced in a study of HIV-infected patients and healthy controls (dated by TCRdb to the mid-2010s). The study collected follow-up blood from HIV-infected patients roughly three months, about 14 weeks, after antiretroviral therapy began. Whole blood was used without cell fractionation, so all unsorted peripheral T cells were reflected in the repertoire. The library was obtained by 5' RACE. Instrument on record: Illumina MiSeq. SuperScript III was used to reverse transcribe 500 ng RNA with primers targeting the alpha and beta constant regions. Separate alpha and beta chain libraries were generated by chain-specific third strand synthesis with multiplexing indices. The raw public reads went through TCRdb reprocessing: fastp at Q25, MiXCR clone calling, in-frame beta chains kept. Each entry merges the rows of one CDR3 protein and shows their most common DNA and genes. The sample table shows fewer than 5,000 distinct CDR3 sequences, and approximately 8% are seen once. The ten largest make up around 41% of the sample.

The specimen was blood, collected during antiretroviral therapy. Every receptor here comes from an adult with HIV infection.

This clonotype was detected many times. The V gene is TRBV6-5, the J gene TRBJ2-7; D is unclear. V lost 6 bases, J lost 6 bases, and 9 bases lay in between. CDR1 MNHEY and CDR2 SVGAGI come from the germline V gene. This CDR3 has 11 residues. CDR3 amino acids: CASSVQGEQYF. The DNA of the CDR3 is TGTGCCAGCAGCGTTCAAGGCGAGCAGTACTTC.

This clonotype appeared many times. The chain links TRBV5-8 to TRBJ2-7; D is undetermined. CDR1 is SGHTS and CDR2 is YDEGEE in the germline V gene. V was pared by 1 base and J by 7 bases, with 15 bases between. The CDR3 length is 14 residues. DNA of the CDR3: TGTGCCAGCAGCTTGTGGCTAAGGTCAGGTGAGCAGTACTTC. As protein: CASSLWLRSGEQYF.

This clonotype was detected ten times or more. The chain combines TRBV7-6 with TRBJ2-3; D is unclear. The CDR3 sequence is 14 residues long. V was cut by 1 base and J by 4 bases, with 9 bases left in between. Germline lookup yields CDR1 SGHVS and CDR2 FNYEAQ. The CDR3 sequence is CASSLEGYSDTQYF. As DNA, the CDR3 is TGTGCCAGCAGCTTAGAGGGCTACTCAGATACGCAGTATTTT.

By frequency in the sample, this clonotype is medium-sized (0.01 to 0.1%). The CDR3 loop reads CASSLKENYGYTF. CDR3 in DNA: TGCGCCAGCAGCCTTAAGGAGAACTATGGCTACACCTTC. The genes are TRBV4-1 and TRBJ1-2; D gene unclear. In germline, CDR1 is MGHRA, CDR2 YSYEKL. Trimming stripped 4 bases from V and 2 bases from J, with 8 bases between. The CDR3 consists of 13 residues.

This clonotype was detected many times. This chain's CDR3 is CASRLDRGAGELFF. The CDR3 DNA sequence: TGCGCCAGCAGACTCGACAGGGGAGCAGGGGAGCTGTTTTTT. The V gene is TRBV4-1, the J gene TRBJ2-2; 8 nucleotides line up with TRBD1. The V segment lost 6 bases and the J segment 8 bases; nucleotides outside the gene matches: 8. The V gene's germline CDR1 is MGHRA and CDR2 YSYEKL. The CDR3 sequence is 14 residues long.

By share, this clonotype counts as medium-sized. The rearrangement uses TRBV18 and TRBJ1-1; D is ambiguous. The CDR3 is 13 amino acids. V was shortened by 4 bases and J by 1 base, with 7 bases between the two germline ends. Germline V lookup: CDR1 KGHSH, CDR2 LQKENI. CDR3 bases: TGTGCCAGCTCACGCGGAGAGAACACTGAAGCTTTCTTT. As protein: CASSRGENTEAFF.

This clonotype is termed medium-sized (0.01 to 0.1%). The V gene is TRBV28, the J gene TRBJ1-2; D uncertain. This CDR3 has 14 amino acids. CDR1 and CDR2 from the germline V gene are MDHEN and SYDVKM. Trimming took 0 bases from V and 4 from J, leaving 9 bases between them. In nucleotides, the CDR3 is TGTGCCAGCAGTTTATGGCTCGAGACCTATGGCTACACCTTC. It specifies CASSLWLETYGYTF.

This clonotype appeared many times. The chain combines TRBV7-8 with TRBJ1-5, with D hard to call. Germline V gene data show CDR1 as SGHVS and CDR2 as FQNEAQ. V was pared by 1 base and J by 0 bases, with 1 base between. The CDR3 is 13 amino acids. The CDR3 spells CASSLDSNQPQHF. In DNA form, the CDR3 reads TGTGCCAGCAGCTTAGATAGCAATCAGCCCCAGCATTTT. Full variable domain (missing parts from reference TRBV7-8 and TRBJ1-5): GAGVSQSPRYKVAKRGQDVALRCDPISGHVSLFWYQQALGQGPEFLTYFQNEAQLDKSGLPSDRFFAERPEGSVSTLKIQRTQQEDSAVYLCASSLDSNQPQHFGDGTRLSIL.

V is TRBV5-1 and J is TRBJ1-1; the match to TRBD1 covers 12 bases. This CDR3 contains 14 residues. Trimming took 3 bases from V and 4 from J; bases not matched to a gene: 1. Germline V gene data show CDR1 as SGHRS and CDR2 as YFSETQ. CDR3 coding DNA: TGCGCCAGCAGCTCGGGACAGGGGGCCACTGAAGCTTTCTTT. Its protein product is CASSSGQGATEAFF.

This clonotype was detected only once. The CDR3 carries no conserved terminal phenylalanine or tryptophan, so it likely arises from a read error. The V call is TRBV5-1, the J call TRBJ2-1, with D possibly being TRBD2 (6 bases). The CDR3 has 14 amino acids. Germline CDR1 and CDR2: SGHRS and YFSETQ. V lost 6 bases to trimming and J lost 4 bases, with 14 bases between them. CDR3 region: CASTAGREYNEQFI. The DNA of the CDR3 is TGCGCCAGCACAGCGGGCAGGGAGTACAATGAGCAGTTCATC.

This clonotype was seen many times. This chain links TRBV12-3 or TRBV12-4 with TRBJ1-5; D is undetermined. The CDR3 is made up of 15 amino acids. The V gene lost 7 bases and the J gene lost 5 bases, with 18 bases spanning the gap. The CDR3 sequence is CASTLPGMRYQPQHF. CDR3 in DNA: TGTGCCAGCACCCTCCCGGGGATGCGGTATCAGCCCCAGCATTTT.

This clonotype is labeled as medium-sized. The chain has TRBV20-1 and TRBJ2-7; 12 bases align to TRBD2. The germline V gene encodes CDR1 DFQATT and CDR2 SNEGSKA (reference sequence). The J segment lost 4 bases and the V segment lost 2 bases, leaving 6 bases of the junction unmatched. The CDR3 is 15 amino acids. In nucleotides, the CDR3 is TGCAGTGCTAGATTACCGACTAGCGGGGGATACGAGCAGTACTTC. Its translation: CSARLPTSGGYEQYF.

This clonotype was observed many times. V is TRBV6-1 and J is TRBJ2-7, with D possibly TRBD1 on 5 matching bases. CDR1 is MNHNS and CDR2 is SASEGT in the germline V gene. V was clipped by 5 bases and J by 4 bases, with 21 bases between them. The CDR3 has 16 residues. In DNA, the CDR3 is TGTGCCAGCAGTCCCGGAAGGGCAGGGAAAAGTTACGAGCAGTACTTC. As protein: CASSPGRAGKSYEQYF.

As to this clonotype: A junction boundary mismatches the germline segment, possibly from a read error. The chain recombines TRBV7-3 with TRBJ2-5, with a weak D call TRBD2 (6 bases). The CDR3 is 13 residues long. From germline, CDR1 is SGHTA and CDR2 FQGTGA. CDR3 loop: CVSSPDYRETQYF. The CDR3 DNA reads TGTGTCAGCAGCCCGGACTACAGAGAGACCCAGTACTTC.